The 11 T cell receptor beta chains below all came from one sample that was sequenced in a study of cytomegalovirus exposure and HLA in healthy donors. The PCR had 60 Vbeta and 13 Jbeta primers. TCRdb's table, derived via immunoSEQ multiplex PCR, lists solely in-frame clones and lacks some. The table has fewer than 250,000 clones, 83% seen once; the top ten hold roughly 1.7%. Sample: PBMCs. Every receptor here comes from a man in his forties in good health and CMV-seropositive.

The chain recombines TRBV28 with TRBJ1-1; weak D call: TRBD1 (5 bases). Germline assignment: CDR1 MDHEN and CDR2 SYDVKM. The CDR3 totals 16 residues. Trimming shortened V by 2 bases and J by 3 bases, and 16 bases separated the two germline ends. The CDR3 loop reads CASSLSGTAGDTEAFF. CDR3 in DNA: TGTGCCAGCAGTTTAAGCGGGACCGCCGGCGACACTGAAGCTTTCTTT.

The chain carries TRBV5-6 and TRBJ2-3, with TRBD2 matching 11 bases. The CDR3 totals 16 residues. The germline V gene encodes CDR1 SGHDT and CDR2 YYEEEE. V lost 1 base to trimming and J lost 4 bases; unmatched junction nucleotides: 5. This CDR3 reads CASSLITSGSPDTQYF. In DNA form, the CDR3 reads TGTGCCAGCAGCTTGATCACTAGCGGGAGTCCAGATACGCAGTATTTT.

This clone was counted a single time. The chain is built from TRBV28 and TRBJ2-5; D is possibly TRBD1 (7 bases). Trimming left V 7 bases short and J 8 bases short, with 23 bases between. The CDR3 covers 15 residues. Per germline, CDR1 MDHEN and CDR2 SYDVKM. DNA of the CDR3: TGTGCCAGCACCGAGGCGAGGCAGGGGGGTCTTACCCAGTACTTC. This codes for CASTEARQGGLTQYF.

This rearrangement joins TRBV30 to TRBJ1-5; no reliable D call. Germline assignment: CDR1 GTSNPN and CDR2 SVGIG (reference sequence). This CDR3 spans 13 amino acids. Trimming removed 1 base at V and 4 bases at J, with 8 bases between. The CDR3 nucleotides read TGTGCCTGGAGTGGCAGGTTGAATCAGCCCCAGCATTTT. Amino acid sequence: CAWSGRLNQPQHF.

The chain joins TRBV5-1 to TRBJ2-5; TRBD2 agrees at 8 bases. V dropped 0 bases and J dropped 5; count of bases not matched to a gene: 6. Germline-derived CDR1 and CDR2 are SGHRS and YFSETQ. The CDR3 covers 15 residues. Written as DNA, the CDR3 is TGCGCCAGCAGCTTGGCCGGGACTAGTGTTGAGACCCAGTACTTC. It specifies CASSLAGTSVETQYF.

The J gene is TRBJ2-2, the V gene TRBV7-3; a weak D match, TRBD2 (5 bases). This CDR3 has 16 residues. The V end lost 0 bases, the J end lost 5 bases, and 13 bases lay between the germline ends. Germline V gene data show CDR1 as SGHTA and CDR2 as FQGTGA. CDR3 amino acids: CASSLTHGVETGELFF. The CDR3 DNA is TGTGCCAGCAGCTTAACGCACGGGGTAGAAACCGGGGAGCTGTTTTTT.

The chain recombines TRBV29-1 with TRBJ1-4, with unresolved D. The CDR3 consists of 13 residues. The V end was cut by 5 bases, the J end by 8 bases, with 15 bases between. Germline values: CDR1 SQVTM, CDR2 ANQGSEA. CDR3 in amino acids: CSVQGGSAEKLFF. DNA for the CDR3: TGCAGCGTTCAAGGAGGGTCGGCGGAAAAACTGTTTTTT.

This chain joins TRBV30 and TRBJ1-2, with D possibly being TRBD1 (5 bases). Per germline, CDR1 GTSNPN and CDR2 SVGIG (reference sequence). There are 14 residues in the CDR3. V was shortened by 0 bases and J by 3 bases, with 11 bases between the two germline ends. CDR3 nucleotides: TGTGCCTGGAGTGTATCCAGGGTGGACTATGGCTACACCTTC. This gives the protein CAWSVSRVDYGYTF.

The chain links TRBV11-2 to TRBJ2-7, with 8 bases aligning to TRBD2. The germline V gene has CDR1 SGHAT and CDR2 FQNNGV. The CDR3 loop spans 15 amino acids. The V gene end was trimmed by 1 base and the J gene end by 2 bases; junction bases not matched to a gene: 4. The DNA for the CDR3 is TGTGCCAGCAGCTTAGGTAGCGGGACCGCCTACGAGCAGTACTTC. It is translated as CASSLGSGTAYEQYF.

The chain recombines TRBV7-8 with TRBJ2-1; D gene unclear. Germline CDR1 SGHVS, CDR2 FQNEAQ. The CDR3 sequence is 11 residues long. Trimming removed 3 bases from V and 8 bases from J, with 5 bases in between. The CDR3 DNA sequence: TGTGCCAGCAGCTTTAATTATGAGCAGTTCTTC. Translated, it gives CASSFNYEQFF.

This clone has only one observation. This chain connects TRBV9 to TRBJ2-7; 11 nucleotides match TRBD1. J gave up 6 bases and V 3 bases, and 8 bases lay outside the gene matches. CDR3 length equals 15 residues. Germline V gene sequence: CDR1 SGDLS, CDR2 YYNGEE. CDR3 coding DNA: TGTGCCAGCAGCGGACCCGGGACAGGGGGTGGCGAGCAGTACTTC. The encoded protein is CASSGPGTGGGEQYF.